This TCR beta chain is drawn from a study of blood T cell repertoires in COVID-19 (TCRdb year 2020). Regarding the complete study: The collaborator samples originated in the United States, Italy and Spain and spanned the acute and convalescent phases of COVID-19. The samples were drawn from the first 160 participants of the ongoing ImmuneRACE study and from 1,254 subjects provided by 6 global collaborators. Where available, HLA class I and class II types were taken from metadata supplied by the sample provider and were not determined by assay-based typing. The repertoires were released in a freely available public database intended as a resource for research on the immune response to SARS-CoV-2. The sample metadata nearly always contained a de-identified subject ID, COVID-19 status, age in years and sex. The prospective study material was composed of cDNA or gDNA derived from T cells, B-cell-depleted T cells, or PBMCs. Subjects who had been exposed to COVID-19, were actively infected with it, or had recovered from it provided the deeply sampled blood TCRbeta repertoires that made up the dataset. Paper-wide results and their limitations: The amount of clinical and demographic metadata varied by source and participant and was provided uncurated.

The immunoSEQ Assay, a bias-controlled multiplex PCR, was used to amplify TCRbeta CDR3 regions from genomic DNA. As for the authors' bioinformatics: Nucleated cell counts per sample were estimated from amplification of reference gene primers within the assay. To quantify the absolute abundance of each unique TCRbeta CDR3 rearrangement, sequence reads were collapsed and filtered. For each sample, productive Simpson clonality was calculated as the square root of Simpson's diversity index over productive rearrangements. TCRdb limited this immuneACCESS table to in-frame rearrangements with V and J called. A share of clones is missing; checked studies link under half to unresolved V genes, and the rest is unexplained. The DNA gave D and trimming, while V, J and clone size come from that table. The sample profile shows around 230,000 clones; roughly 88% of them were found once. Of the sample, about 4% falls within the top ten clones.

Turning to this clone: Its specific antigen is unknown. The record has no base qualities; no much larger clone is one base away.

CDR1 and CDR2 are drawn from the germline V gene: KGHSH, LQKENI. Germline trimming: 2 bases from V, 4 bases from J; junction bases outside gene matches: 5. CDR3 length: 15 amino acids, cysteine to phenylalanine. Only the CDR3 DNA is retained, 45 bases long and in frame from the first base. Participants in the prospective study were aged about 18 to 90 years, lived in under 30 United States geographic areas, and enrolled through a virtual design. In the prospective study, participants were assigned to cohorts based on the clinical history participants reported in a screening survey and a study questionnaire. Each participant in the prospective study had whole blood, serum and a nasopharyngeal or oropharyngeal swab collected by mobile phlebotomists. Additional blood draws and questionnaires over an approximately two-month period could optionally be provided by prospective study participants. Prospective study blood samples were shipped either frozen or at room temperature before DNA extraction.

The sequencing sample was made of PBMCs or T cells enriched from blood (not recorded which). This TCR was recovered from a middle-aged woman with acute COVID-19. The V gene is TRBV18 and the J gene is TRBJ2-5, with 9 bases matching TRBD1. CDR3 protein: CASSPITGGAETQYF. The DNA is as follows: TGTGCCAGCTCACCAATAACAGGGGGCGCAGAGACCCAGTACTTC.